This T cell receptor beta chain is drawn from a study of CD8+ T cells in alopecia areata. The study's findings and limits: Lesional scalp displayed greater clonality than normal scalp, most notably in alopecia totalis/universalis. With patients, TCR sharing proved less clear than in mice, a difference possibly related to HLA.

A word on this clone: The antigen is not known.

Once RNA had been extracted, it was reverse transcribed into cDNA to act as the sequencing template. Measured with immunoSEQ multiplex PCR; TCRdb has only the in-frame clones, and not every one. The sample includes roughly 150,000 clones, around 55% of them seen just once. V lost 4 bases and J 4 bases, leaving 17 bases between the germline ends. From germline, CDR1 is GTSNPN and CDR2 SVGIG (reference sequence). This CDR3 is 14 amino acids long. PBMC-derived CD4+ and CD8+ T cells were sorted. The clonotype originates from a human donor in good health. Sample: CD4+ T cells sorted from blood. This chain uses TRBV30 with TRBJ2-7, with D possibly TRBD1 on 6 matching bases. The CDR3 region is CAWKRGRGLYEQYF. In DNA, the CDR3 is TGTGCCTGGAAAAGGGGCAGGGGCCTGTACGAGCAGTACTTC.